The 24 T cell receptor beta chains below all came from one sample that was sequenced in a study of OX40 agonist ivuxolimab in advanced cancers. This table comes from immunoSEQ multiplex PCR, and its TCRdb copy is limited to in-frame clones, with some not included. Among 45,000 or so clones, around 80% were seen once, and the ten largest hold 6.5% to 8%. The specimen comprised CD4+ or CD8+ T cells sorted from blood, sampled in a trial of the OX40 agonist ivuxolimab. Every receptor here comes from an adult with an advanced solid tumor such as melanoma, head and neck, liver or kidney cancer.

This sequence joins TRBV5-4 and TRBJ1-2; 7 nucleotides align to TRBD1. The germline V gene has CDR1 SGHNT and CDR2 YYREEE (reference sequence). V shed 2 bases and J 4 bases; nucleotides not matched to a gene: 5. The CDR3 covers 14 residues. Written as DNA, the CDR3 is TGTGCCAGCAGCTTTAGGGGGCCGGGCTATGGCTACACCTTC. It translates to CASSFRGPGYGYTF. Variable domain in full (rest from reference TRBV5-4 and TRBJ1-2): ETGVTQSPTHLIKTRGQQVTLRCSSQSGHNTVSWYQQALGQGPQFIFQYYREEENGRGNFPPRFSGLQFPNYSSELNVNALELDDSALYLCASSFRGPGYGYTFGSGTRLTVV.

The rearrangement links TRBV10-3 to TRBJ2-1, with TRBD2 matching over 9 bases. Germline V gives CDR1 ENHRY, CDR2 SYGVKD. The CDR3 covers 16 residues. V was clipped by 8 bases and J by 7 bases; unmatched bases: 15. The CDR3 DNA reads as TGTGCCATCGGGAGATTAGCGGGAGAAGGGTCTAATGAGCAGTTCTTC. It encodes CAIGRLAGEGSNEQFF.

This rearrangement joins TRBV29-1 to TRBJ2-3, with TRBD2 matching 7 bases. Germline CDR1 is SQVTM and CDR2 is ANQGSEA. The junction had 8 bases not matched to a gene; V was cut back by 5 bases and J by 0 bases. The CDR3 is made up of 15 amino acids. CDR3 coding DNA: TGCAGCGTTCACCCCGTCGGGGGGAGCACAGATACGCAGTATTTT. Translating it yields CSVHPVGGSTDTQYF.

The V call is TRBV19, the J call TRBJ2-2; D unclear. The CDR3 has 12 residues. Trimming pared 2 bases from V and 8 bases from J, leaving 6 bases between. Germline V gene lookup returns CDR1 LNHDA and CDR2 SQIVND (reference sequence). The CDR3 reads CASSIRQGELFF. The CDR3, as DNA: TGTGCCAGTAGTATAAGGCAAGGGGAGCTGTTTTTT.

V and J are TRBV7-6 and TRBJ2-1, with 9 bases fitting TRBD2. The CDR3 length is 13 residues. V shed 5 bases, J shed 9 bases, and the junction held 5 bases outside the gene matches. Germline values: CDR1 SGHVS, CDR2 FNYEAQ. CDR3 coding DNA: TGTGCCAGCAGCAGACTAGCGGCGGGTGAGCAGTTCTTC. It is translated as CASSRLAAGEQFF.

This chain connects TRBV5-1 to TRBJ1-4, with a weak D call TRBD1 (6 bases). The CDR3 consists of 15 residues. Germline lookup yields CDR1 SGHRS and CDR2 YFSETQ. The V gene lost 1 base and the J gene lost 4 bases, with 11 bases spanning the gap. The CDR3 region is CASSLMGASNEKLFF. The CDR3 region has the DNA TGCGCCAGCAGCTTGATGGGGGCAAGTAATGAAAAACTGTTTTTT.

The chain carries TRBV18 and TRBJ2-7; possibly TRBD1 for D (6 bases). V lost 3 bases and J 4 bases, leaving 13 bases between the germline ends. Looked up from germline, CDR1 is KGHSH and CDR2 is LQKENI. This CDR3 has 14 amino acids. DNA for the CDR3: TGTGCCAGCTCACCTACAGGGCCTGAGTACGAGCAGTACTTC. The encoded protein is CASSPTGPEYEQYF.

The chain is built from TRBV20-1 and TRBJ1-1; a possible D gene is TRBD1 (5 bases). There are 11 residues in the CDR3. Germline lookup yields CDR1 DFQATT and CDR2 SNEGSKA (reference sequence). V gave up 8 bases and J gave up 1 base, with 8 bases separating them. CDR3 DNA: TGCAGTAGCCAGGGGAACACTGAAGCTTTCTTT. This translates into CSSQGNTEAFF.

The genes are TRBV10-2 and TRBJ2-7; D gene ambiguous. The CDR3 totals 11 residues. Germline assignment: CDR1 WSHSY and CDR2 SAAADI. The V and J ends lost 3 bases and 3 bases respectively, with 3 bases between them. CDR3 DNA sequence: TGCGCCAGCAGTGACAGCTACGAGCAGTACTTC. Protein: CASSDSYEQYF.

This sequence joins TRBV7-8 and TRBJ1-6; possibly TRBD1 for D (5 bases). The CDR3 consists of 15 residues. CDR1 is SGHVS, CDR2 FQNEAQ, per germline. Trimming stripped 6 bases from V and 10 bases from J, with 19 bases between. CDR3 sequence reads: CASSPGGGDSSPLHF. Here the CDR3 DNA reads TGTGCCAGCAGTCCCGGCGGAGGGGATAGCTCACCCCTCCACTTT.

DNA for the CDR3: TGCGCCAGCAGCCAAGAAAGGGGGGCAAAGACCCAGTACTTC. Its translation is CASSQERGAKTQYF. V and J are TRBV4-1 and TRBJ2-5, with D tentatively TRBD1 or TRBD2 (6 bases each). The length of the CDR3 is 14 residues. Germline CDR1 and CDR2: MGHRA and YSYEKL. Trimming stripped 0 bases from V and 6 bases from J, with 11 bases between.

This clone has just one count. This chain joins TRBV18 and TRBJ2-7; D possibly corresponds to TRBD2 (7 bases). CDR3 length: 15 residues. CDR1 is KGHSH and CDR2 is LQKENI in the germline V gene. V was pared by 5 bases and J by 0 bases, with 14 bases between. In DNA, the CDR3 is TGTGCCAGCTCATCCATAGGGGGGGCCTCCTACGAGCAGTACTTC. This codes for CASSSIGGASYEQYF.

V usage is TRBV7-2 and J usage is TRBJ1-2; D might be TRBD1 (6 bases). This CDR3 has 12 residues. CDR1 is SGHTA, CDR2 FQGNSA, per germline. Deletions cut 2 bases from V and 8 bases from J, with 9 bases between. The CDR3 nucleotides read TGTGCCAGCAGCTTACAGGGGCGAGGCTACACCTTC. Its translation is CASSLQGRGYTF.

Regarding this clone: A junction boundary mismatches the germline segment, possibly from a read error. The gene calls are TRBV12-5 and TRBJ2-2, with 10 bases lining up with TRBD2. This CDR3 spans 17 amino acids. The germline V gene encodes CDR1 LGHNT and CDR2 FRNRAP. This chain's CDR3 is CASVGPLSGRAGRGAVF. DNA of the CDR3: TGTGCTAGTGTTGGGCCACTCAGCGGGAGGGCCGGTCGGGGAGCTGTTTTT.

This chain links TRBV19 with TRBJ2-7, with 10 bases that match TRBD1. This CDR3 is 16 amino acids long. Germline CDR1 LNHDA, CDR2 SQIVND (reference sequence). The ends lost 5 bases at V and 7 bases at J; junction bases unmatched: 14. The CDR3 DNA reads TGTGCCAGTAGTCCACCCCGGGACAGGGGCCTCGGGGAGCAGTACTTC. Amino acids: CASSPPRDRGLGEQYF.

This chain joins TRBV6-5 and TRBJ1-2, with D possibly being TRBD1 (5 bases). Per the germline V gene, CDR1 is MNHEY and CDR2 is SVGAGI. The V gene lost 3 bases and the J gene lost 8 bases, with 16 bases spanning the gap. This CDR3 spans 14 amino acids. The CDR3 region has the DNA TGTGCCAGCAGTTATATGCAGGGAATCGGAGGCTACACCTTC. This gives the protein CASSYMQGIGGYTF.

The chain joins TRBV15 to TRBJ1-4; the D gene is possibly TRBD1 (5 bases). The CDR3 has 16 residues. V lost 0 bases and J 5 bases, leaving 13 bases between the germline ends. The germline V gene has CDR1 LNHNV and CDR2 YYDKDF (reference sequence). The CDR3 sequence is CATSRDLEGENEKLFF. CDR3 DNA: TGTGCCACCAGCAGAGACCTCGAAGGGGAGAATGAAAAACTGTTTTTT.

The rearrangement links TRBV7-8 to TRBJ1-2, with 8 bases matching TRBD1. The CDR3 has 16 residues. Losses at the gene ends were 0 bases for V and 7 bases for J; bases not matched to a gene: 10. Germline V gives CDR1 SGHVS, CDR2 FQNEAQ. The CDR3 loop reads CASSLARDRRRGGYTF. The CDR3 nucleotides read TGTGCCAGCAGCTTAGCCCGGGACAGGAGGAGAGGTGGCTACACCTTC.

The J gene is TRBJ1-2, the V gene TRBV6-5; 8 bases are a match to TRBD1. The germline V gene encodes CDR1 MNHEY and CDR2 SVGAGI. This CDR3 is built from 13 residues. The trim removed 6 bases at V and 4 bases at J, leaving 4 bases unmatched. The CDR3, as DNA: TGTGCCAGCAGCCGCGACAGGGGCTATGGCTACACCTTC. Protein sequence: CASSRDRGYGYTF.

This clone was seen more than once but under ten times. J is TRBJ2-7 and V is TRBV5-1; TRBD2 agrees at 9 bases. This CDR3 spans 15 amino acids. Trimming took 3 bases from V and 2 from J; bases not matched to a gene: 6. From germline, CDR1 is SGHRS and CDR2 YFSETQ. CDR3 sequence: CASSSEGLAPYEQYF. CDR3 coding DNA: TGCGCCAGCAGCTCGGAGGGACTAGCACCCTACGAGCAGTACTTC.

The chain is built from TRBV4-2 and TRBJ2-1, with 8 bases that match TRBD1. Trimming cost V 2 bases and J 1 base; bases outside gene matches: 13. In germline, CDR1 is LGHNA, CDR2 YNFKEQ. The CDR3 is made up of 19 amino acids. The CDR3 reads CASSQSDAGGAYSYNEQFF. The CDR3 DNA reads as TGTGCCAGCAGCCAATCGGATGCAGGGGGCGCTTATTCCTACAATGAGCAGTTCTTC.

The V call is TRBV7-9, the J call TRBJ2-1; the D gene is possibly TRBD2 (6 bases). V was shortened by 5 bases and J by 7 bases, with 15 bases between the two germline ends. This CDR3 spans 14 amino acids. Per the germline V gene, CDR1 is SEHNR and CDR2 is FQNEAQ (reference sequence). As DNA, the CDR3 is TGTGCCAGCAGCGGGGCGGCGGGAACGAATGAGCAGTTCTTC. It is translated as CASSGAAGTNEQFF.

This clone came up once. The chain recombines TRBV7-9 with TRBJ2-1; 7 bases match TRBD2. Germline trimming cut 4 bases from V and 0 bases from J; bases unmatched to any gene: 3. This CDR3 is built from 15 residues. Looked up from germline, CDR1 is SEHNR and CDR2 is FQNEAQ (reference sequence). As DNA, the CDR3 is TGTGCCAGCAGCTACATAGCGGGCTCCTACAATGAGCAGTTCTTC. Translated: CASSYIAGSYNEQFF.

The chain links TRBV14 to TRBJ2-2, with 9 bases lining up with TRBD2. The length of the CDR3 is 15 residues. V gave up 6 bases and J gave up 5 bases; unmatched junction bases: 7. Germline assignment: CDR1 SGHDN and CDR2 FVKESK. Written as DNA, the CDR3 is TGTGCCAGCAGTCCTAGCGGGGCGGGGACCGGGGAGCTGTTTTTT. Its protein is CASSPSGAGTGELFF.